This TCR beta chain was captured by sequencing in a study of CXCR3-negative and CXCR3-positive naive CD8 T cells. Findings and caveats of the study: Naive subsets did not differ in surface CD5, and TRB CDR3 properties served to infer TCR strength.

As to this clonotype: Antigen unknown.

This CDR3 is 15 amino acids long. The germline CDR1 and CDR2 sequences are SGHTA and FQGTGA. The TRB cDNA libraries were prepared by 5' RACE with UMI labels. TCRdb reprocessed the 5' RACE reads; each CDR3 protein has one entry and no DNA is given. The ten most abundant clones cover 1.5% of a sample with 45,000 to 65,000 distinct CDR3 sequences. The source material was naive CXCR3- CD8+ T cells from blood. Subset in this sample: CD45RO-CCR7+CD27+CD95- naive CD8+ T cells lacking CXCR3 (TNR3-). The gene calls are TRBV7-3 and TRBJ2-7; TCRdb outputs TRBD1, but without DNA this stays unchecked. The clonotype comes from a human donor in good health. Some clones in this sample may be carry-over from other donors' samples. The CDR3 here is CASSATGNKADEQYF.